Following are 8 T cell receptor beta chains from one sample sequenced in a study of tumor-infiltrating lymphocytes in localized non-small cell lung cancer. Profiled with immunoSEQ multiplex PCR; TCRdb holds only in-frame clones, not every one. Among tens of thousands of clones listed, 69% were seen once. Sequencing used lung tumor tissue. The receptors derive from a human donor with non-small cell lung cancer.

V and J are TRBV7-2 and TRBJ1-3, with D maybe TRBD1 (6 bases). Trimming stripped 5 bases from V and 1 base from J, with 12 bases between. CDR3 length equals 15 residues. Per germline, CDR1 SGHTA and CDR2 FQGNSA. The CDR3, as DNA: TGTGCCAGCAGCCCAACCGGGACATCTGGAAACACCATATATTTT. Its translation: CASSPTGTSGNTIYF.

CDR3 in DNA: TGTGCCAGCAGTTCGGTCCCACCTCTGAACATTCAGTACTTC. Translation gives CASSSVPPLNIQYF. This chain connects TRBV2 to TRBJ2-4; D gene uncertain. Trimming pared 5 bases from V and 7 bases from J, leaving 15 bases between. CDR3 length: 14 amino acids. The germline V gene has CDR1 SNHLY and CDR2 FYNNEI.

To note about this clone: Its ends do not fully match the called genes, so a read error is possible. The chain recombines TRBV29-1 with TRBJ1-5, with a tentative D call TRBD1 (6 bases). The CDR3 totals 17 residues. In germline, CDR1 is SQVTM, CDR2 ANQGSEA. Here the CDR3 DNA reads TGCAGCGTTCAAGAGGGGGTAGGGGGGTATAGCAATCAGCCCCAGCATTTT. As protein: CSVQEGVGGYSNQPQHF. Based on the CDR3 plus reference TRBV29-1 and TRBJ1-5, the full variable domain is SAVISQKPSRDICQRGTSLTIQCQVDSQVTMMFWYRQQPGQSLTLIATANQGSEATYESGFVIDKFPISRPNLTFSTLTVSNMSPEDSSIYLCSVQEGVGGYSNQPQHFGDGTRLSIL.

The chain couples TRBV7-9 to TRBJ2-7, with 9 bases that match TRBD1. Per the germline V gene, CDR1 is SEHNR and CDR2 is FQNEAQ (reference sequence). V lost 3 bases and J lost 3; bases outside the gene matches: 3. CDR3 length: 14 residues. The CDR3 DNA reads TGTGCCAGCAGCTTCTGGGACAGGGTCTACGAGCAGTACTTC. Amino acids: CASSFWDRVYEQYF.

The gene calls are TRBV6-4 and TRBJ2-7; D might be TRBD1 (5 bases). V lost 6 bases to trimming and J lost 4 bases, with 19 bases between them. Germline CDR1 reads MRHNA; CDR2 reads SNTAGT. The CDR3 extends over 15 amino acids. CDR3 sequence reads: CASRKLYGASYEQYF. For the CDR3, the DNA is TGTGCCAGCAGAAAGCTTTATGGGGCTTCGTACGAGCAGTACTTC.

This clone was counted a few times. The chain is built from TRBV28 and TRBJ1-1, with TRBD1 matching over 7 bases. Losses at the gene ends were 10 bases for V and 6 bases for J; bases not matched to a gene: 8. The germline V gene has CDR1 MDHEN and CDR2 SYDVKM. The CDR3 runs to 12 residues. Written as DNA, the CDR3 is TGTGCCATGCAGGGGGACGGAGCTGAAGCTTTCTTT. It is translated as CAMQGDGAEAFF.

The CDR3 sequence: CASSLDPGAYNEQFF. In nucleotides, the CDR3 is TGCGCCAGCAGCTTGGACCCGGGTGCCTACAATGAGCAGTTCTTC. The chain employs TRBV5-1 and TRBJ2-1, with D hard to call. V was trimmed by 0 bases and J by 2 bases, leaving 9 bases between them. CDR3 length: 15 residues. Germline V gene lookup returns CDR1 SGHRS and CDR2 YFSETQ. Full variable domain (remainder filled in from reference TRBV5-1 and TRBJ2-1): KAGVTQTPRYLIKTRGQQVTLSCSPISGHRSVSWYQQTPGQGLQFLFEYFSETQRNKGNFPGRFSGRQFSNSRSEMNVSTLELGDSALYLCASSLDPGAYNEQFFGPGTRLTVL.

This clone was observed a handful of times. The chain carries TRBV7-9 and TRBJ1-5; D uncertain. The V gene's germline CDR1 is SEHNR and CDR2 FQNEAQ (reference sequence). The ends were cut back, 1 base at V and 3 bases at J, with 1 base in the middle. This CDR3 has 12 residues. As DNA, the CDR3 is TGTGCCAGCAGCTTAGACAATCAGCCCCAGCATTTT. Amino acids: CASSLDNQPQHF.